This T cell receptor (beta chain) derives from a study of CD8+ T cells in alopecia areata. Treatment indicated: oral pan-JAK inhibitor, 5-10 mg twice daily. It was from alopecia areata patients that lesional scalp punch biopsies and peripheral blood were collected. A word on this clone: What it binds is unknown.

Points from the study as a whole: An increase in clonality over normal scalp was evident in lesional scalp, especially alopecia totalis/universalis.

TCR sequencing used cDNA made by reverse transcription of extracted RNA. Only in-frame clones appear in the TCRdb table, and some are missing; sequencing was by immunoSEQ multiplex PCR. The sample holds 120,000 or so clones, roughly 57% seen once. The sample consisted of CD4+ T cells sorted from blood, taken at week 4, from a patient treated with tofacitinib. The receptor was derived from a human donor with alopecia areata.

The CDR3 DNA reads TGTGCCTGGAGCCAGACGGGGGCCGAGCGCTACACCTTC. Protein sequence: CAWSQTGAERYTF. The genes are TRBV30 and TRBJ1-2; D perhaps matches TRBD1 (6 bases). V lost 3 bases to trimming and J lost 9 bases, with 17 bases between them. The CDR3 is 13 amino acids. Per the germline V gene, CDR1 is GTSNPN and CDR2 is SVGIG (reference sequence).